These 24 T cell receptor beta chains were sequenced from one sample in a study of blood T cell repertoires in COVID-19 (dated by TCRdb to 2019 to 2021). Libraries were made using the immunoSEQ multiplex PCR assay. TCRdb stores this immuneACCESS table with in-frame sequences only. Part of the clones is absent; in the studies checked, under half of the shortfall reflects unresolved V genes, and no reason is known for the rest. The sample records 85,000 to 120,000 clones, roughly nine tenths of which are singletons. Around 2% of the sample comes from the top ten. The material sequenced was peripheral blood. The origin of the receptors is a man aged 50 to 60 with active COVID-19.

V usage is TRBV2 and J usage is TRBJ2-2; tentative D call: TRBD1 (6 bases). The CDR3 runs to 14 residues. V was pared by 7 bases and J by 2 bases, with 11 bases between. Germline CDR1 is SNHLY and CDR2 is FYNNEI. CDR3 nucleotide sequence: TGTGCCAGCACCGAGGACAGTAACACCGGGGAGCTGTTTTTT. The encoded protein is CASTEDSNTGELFF. The entire variable domain, with the rest obtained from reference TRBV2 and TRBJ2-2, is as follows: EPEVTQTPSHQVTQMGQEVILRCVPISNHLYFYWYRQILGQKVEFLVSFYNNEISEKSEIFDDQFSVERPDGSNFTLKIRSTKLEDSAMYFCASTEDSNTGELFFGEGSRLTVL.

The chain is built from TRBV5-6 and TRBJ1-1; 8 nucleotides line up with TRBD1. Germline V gene data show CDR1 as SGHDT and CDR2 as YYEEEE. The CDR3 runs 14 residues. V lost 3 bases, J lost 3 bases, and 4 bases stayed unmatched. CDR3 amino acids: CASSYGQGDTEAFF. In nucleotides, the CDR3 is TGTGCCAGCAGCTACGGACAGGGAGACACTGAAGCTTTCTTT.

The V call is TRBV11-1, the J call TRBJ2-1, with a tentative D call TRBD2 (6 bases). Germline values: CDR1 SGHAT, CDR2 FQDESV (reference sequence). The V end was cut by 3 bases, the J end by 10 bases, with 22 bases between. This CDR3 is 16 amino acids long. CDR3 protein: CASSFPSVPPLREQFF. The CDR3 DNA reads TGTGCCAGCAGCTTCCCTAGCGTTCCCCCTTTACGGGAGCAGTTCTTC.

The J gene is TRBJ1-4, the V gene TRBV9; D ambiguous. V lost 0 bases to trimming and J lost 8 bases, with 8 bases between them. The CDR3 sequence is 13 residues long. CDR1 and CDR2 from the germline V gene are SGDLS and YYNGEE. The CDR3 DNA is TGTGCCAGCAGCGTAGGTCCGGGGGAAAAACTGTTTTTT. Translation gives CASSVGPGEKLFF.

The V and J genes are TRBV30 and TRBJ1-2; 7 bases are shared with TRBD1. The CDR3 totals 14 residues. Germline assignment: CDR1 GTSNPN and CDR2 SVGIG (reference sequence). Trimming removed 1 base from V and 6 bases from J; junction bases left unmatched: 8. The CDR3 is CAWSDYRGRHGYTF. The CDR3 nucleotides are TGTGCCTGGAGTGACTACAGGGGTCGACATGGCTACACCTTC.

The V and J genes are TRBV4-1 and TRBJ1-5; weak D call: TRBD1 (5 bases). The germline CDR1 and CDR2 sequences are MGHRA and YSYEKL. This CDR3 is built from 15 residues. Trimming removed 4 bases at V and 3 bases at J, with 13 bases between. This CDR3 is CASSLGTAVNQPQHF. The CDR3 DNA reads as TGCGCCAGCAGCCTCGGGACTGCAGTCAATCAGCCCCAGCATTTT.

Only one count was recorded for this clone. V and J are TRBV11-2 and TRBJ2-7; 8 bases are shared with TRBD1. V shed 1 base and J 2 bases; nucleotides not matched to a gene: 4. This CDR3 region has 15 residues. Germline assignment: CDR1 SGHAT and CDR2 FQNNGV. The CDR3 sequence is CASSLVGTGAYEQYF. For the CDR3, the DNA is TGTGCCAGCAGCTTAGTGGGGACAGGAGCCTACGAGCAGTACTTC.

The rearrangement uses TRBV3-1 (or the pseudogene TRBV3-2) and TRBJ1-2; perhaps TRBD1 as D (5 bases). Trimming cost V 0 bases and J 8 bases, with 10 bases left between them. CDR3 length: 13 amino acids. The germline V gene has CDR1 LGHDT and CDR2 YNNKEL (reference sequence). The CDR3 DNA is TGTGCCAGCAGCCAAGATAACAGGAACGGCTACACCTTC. It specifies CASSQDNRNGYTF.

The chain carries TRBV6-5 and TRBJ2-2, with 10 bases lining up with TRBD1. CDR3 length: 16 residues. With 2 bases clipped from V and 1 base from J, the junction kept 1 base outside the gene matches. Germline loops: CDR1 MNHEY, CDR2 SVGAGI. The CDR3: CASSYGQGGNTGELFF. The CDR3 bases are TGTGCCAGCAGTTACGGACAGGGGGGGAACACCGGGGAGCTGTTTTTT.

This chain links TRBV11-3 with TRBJ2-5; 9 nucleotides align to TRBD2. The CDR3 covers 17 residues. In germline, CDR1 is SGHNT, CDR2 YENEEA. The V segment lost 5 bases and the J segment 5 bases; nucleotides outside the gene matches: 15. CDR3 sequence (DNA): TGTGCCAGCAGCCTCAGCGGTCCGCGGGGGGGCTTGGAGACCCAGTACTTC. Translating gives CASSLSGPRGGLETQYF.

The V gene is TRBV30, the J gene TRBJ2-7; D is ambiguous. The V and J ends lost 0 bases and 5 bases respectively, with 11 bases between them. Germline assignment: CDR1 GTSNPN and CDR2 SVGIG (reference sequence). The CDR3 extends over 13 amino acids. The CDR3 bases are TGTGCCTGGAGTGTAGTCCCCCCTAACGAGCAGTACTTC. Translating it yields CAWSVVPPNEQYF.

This chain uses TRBV7-9 with TRBJ1-5; TRBD1 is a possible D gene (6 bases). The CDR3 runs to 12 residues. CDR1 SEHNR and CDR2 FQNEAQ come from the germline V gene (reference sequence). V lost 1 base and J lost 12, with 10 bases in between. CDR3 sequence: CASSLEGGNQHF. The CDR3 DNA reads as TGTGCCAGCAGCTTAGAGGGGGGGAACCAGCATTTT.

A note on this clone: Other nucleotide sequences in the sample specify the same CDR3. This chain links TRBV9 with TRBJ1-1, with D perhaps TRBD1 (5 bases). CDR3 length: 13 amino acids. The V end lost 2 bases, the J end lost 5 bases, and 10 bases lay between the germline ends. CDR1 SGDLS and CDR2 YYNGEE come from the germline V gene. In nucleotides, the CDR3 is TGTGCCAGCAGCGTTGGGGGGAGAACTGAAGCTTTCTTT. It yields the protein CASSVGGRTEAFF.

The chain couples TRBV2 to TRBJ1-2; 9 bases map to TRBD1. J was trimmed by 8 bases and V by 6 bases; bases with no gene match: 4. Germline-derived CDR1 and CDR2 are SNHLY and FYNNEI. The CDR3 sequence is 12 residues long. The DNA for the CDR3 is TGTGCCAGCAGATGGACAGGGGAAGGCTACACCTTC. It specifies CASRWTGEGYTF.

This chain connects TRBV5-5 to TRBJ2-7, with 7 bases that match TRBD2. The CDR3 has 13 residues. V lost 7 bases to trimming and J lost 3 bases; unmatched junction nucleotides: 7. CDR1 and CDR2 (germline): SGHKS, YYEKEE (reference sequence). DNA for the CDR3: TGTGCCAGCCAACACCGGGACTACTACGAGCAGTACTTC. Its translation is CASQHRDYYEQYF.

The chain couples TRBV7-9 to TRBJ2-6, with a weak D call TRBD1 (5 bases). The CDR3 length is 15 residues. Trimming left V 8 bases short and J 4 bases short, with 15 bases between. Germline CDR1 reads SEHNR; CDR2 reads FQNEAQ (reference sequence). The CDR3 DNA reads as TGTGCCAGCGGGCCAAGGGGCTCCGGGGCCAACGTCCTGACTTTC. This translates into CASGPRGSGANVLTF.

V and J are TRBV11-3 and TRBJ2-1; 7 positions match TRBD1. The germline gives CDR1 SGHNT, CDR2 YENEEA. The CDR3 extends over 17 amino acids. V lost 5 bases and J lost 0; bases outside the gene matches: 10. CDR3 sequence (DNA): TGTGCCAGCAGCCAGGACGATCGGGACAGCTCCTACAATGAGCAGTTCTTC. Residues: CASSQDDRDSSYNEQFF.

V usage is TRBV21-1 and J usage is TRBJ2-5; the D call of TRBD2 is as the table states it, not checked on the DNA. TRBV21-1 is a known pseudogene. This CDR3 has 12 residues. CDR3 sequence: CASSKAPEAQYF. The CDR3 DNA reads as TGTGCCAGCAGCAAAGCCCCGGAGGCCCAGTACTTC.

The chain links TRBV7-2 to TRBJ1-6; a possible D gene is TRBD1 (6 bases). Germline CDR1 is SGHTA and CDR2 is FQGNSA. The CDR3 loop spans 13 amino acids. V was clipped by 6 bases and J by 5 bases, with 8 bases between them. CDR3 protein: CASRYRDNSPLHF. CDR3 DNA: TGTGCCAGCAGGTACAGGGATAATTCACCCCTCCACTTT.

The rearrangement uses TRBV10-3 and TRBJ1-5; D is ambiguous. V gave up 4 bases and J gave up 4 bases, with 11 bases separating them. The CDR3 runs 14 residues. The germline gives CDR1 ENHRY, CDR2 SYGVKD. In DNA form, the CDR3 reads TGTGCCATCAGTGGTGGCCAGACAAATCAGCCCCAGCATTTT. Translated: CAISGGQTNQPQHF.

The gene calls are TRBV4-1 and TRBJ2-4, with D tentatively TRBD1 (5 bases). The CDR3 loop spans 13 amino acids. The germline V gene has CDR1 MGHRA and CDR2 YSYEKL. V lost 1 base to trimming and J lost 7 bases, with 8 bases between them. The CDR3, as DNA: TGCGCCAGCAGCCAAGGCAGGGTGAACATTCAGTACTTC. This encodes CASSQGRVNIQYF.

The chain joins TRBV9 to TRBJ2-2; a possible D gene is TRBD1 (6 bases). Germline V gene data show CDR1 as SGDLS and CDR2 as YYNGEE. This CDR3 contains 16 residues. The V end was cut by 3 bases, the J end by 6 bases, with 18 bases between. The CDR3: CASSANRASYAGELFF. Here the CDR3 DNA reads TGTGCCAGCAGCGCAAACAGGGCCTCGTACGCCGGGGAGCTGTTTTTT.

The chain recombines TRBV19 with TRBJ2-3; TRBD1 agrees at 7 bases. This CDR3 has 15 amino acids. Germline V lookup: CDR1 LNHDA, CDR2 SQIVND (reference sequence). The V and J ends lost 3 bases and 1 base, in that order; junction bases with no gene match: 4. The CDR3 loop reads CASSIGTARTDTQYF. Here the CDR3 DNA reads TGTGCCAGTAGTATCGGGACAGCCCGCACAGATACGCAGTATTTT. The full variable domain, in which reference TRBV19 and TRBJ2-3 provide the parts outside the CDR3, is DGGITQSPKYLFRKEGQNVTLSCEQNLNHDAMYWYRQDPGQGLRLIYYSQIVNDFQKGDIAEGYSVSREKKESFPLTVTSAQKNPTAFYLCASSIGTARTDTQYFGPGTRLTVL.

The chain carries TRBV2 and TRBJ1-1; the match to TRBD1 covers 7 bases. Unmatched junction bases numbered 8, after V lost 6 bases and J lost 1 base. This CDR3 contains 15 residues. Germline CDR1 SNHLY, CDR2 FYNNEI. This CDR3 is CASRATRDRNTEAFF. The CDR3 DNA reads as TGTGCCAGCAGGGCCACACGGGACAGGAACACTGAAGCTTTCTTT.